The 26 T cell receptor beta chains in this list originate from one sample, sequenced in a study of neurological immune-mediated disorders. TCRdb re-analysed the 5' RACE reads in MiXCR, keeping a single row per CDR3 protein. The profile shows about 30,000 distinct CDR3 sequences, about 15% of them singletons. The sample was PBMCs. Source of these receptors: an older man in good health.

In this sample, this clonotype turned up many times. The CDR3 sequence is CASSLVSGNEQYF. The CDR3 DNA reads as TGCGCCAGCAGCTTGGTTTCAGGGAACGAGCAGTACTTC. V gene TRBV5-1 combines with J gene TRBJ2-7, with D possibly matching TRBD1 (5 bases). Germline CDR1 SGHRS, CDR2 YFSETQ. V was pared by 0 bases and J by 5 bases, with 9 bases between. The CDR3 is made up of 13 amino acids.

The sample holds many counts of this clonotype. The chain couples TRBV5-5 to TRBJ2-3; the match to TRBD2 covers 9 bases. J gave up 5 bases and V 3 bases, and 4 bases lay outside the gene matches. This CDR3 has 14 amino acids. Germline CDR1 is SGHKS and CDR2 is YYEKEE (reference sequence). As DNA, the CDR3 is TGTGCCAGCAGCTGGCTAGCGGGGCTAGATACGCAGTATTTT. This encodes CASSWLAGLDTQYF.

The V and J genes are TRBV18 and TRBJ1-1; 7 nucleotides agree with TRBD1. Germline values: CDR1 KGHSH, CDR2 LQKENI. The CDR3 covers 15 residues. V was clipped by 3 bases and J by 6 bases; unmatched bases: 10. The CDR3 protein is CASSPSRDSGAEAFF. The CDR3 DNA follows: TGTGCCAGCTCACCCTCCCGGGACAGTGGCGCTGAAGCTTTCTTT.

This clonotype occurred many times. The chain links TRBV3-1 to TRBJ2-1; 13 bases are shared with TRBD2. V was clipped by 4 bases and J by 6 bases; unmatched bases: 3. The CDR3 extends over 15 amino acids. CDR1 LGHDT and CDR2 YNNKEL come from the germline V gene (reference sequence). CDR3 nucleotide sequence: TGTGCCAGCAGCCGAACTAGCGGGGGGGGCAATGAGCAGTTCTTC. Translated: CASSRTSGGGNEQFF.

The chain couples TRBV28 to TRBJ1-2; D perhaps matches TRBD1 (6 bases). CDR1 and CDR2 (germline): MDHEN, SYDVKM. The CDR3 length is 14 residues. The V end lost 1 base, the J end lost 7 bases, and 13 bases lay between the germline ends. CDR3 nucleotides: TGTGCCAGCAGTTTATTGGGGGCGGTCTCTGGCTACACCTTC. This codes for CASSLLGAVSGYTF.

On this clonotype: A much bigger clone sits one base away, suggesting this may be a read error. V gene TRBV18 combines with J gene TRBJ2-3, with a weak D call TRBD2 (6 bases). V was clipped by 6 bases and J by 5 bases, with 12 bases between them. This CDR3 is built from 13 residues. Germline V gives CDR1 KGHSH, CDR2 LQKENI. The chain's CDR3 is CASSFSGGDTQYF. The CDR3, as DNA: TGTGCCAGCTCCTTCTCCGGGGGAGATACGCAGTATTTT.

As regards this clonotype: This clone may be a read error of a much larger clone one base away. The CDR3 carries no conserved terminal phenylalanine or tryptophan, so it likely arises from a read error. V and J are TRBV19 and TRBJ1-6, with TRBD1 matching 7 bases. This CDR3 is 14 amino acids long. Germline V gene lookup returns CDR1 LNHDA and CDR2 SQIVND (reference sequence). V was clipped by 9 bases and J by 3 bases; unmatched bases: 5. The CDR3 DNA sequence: TGTGCCAGCCGGACAGGTTACTATAATTCACCCCTCCACATT. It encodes CASRTGYYNSPLHI.

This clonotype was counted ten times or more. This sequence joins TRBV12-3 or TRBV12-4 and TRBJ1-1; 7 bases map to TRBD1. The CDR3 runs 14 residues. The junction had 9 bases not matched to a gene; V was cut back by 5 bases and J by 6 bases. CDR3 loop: CASSPLTGIAEAFF. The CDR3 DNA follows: TGTGCCAGCAGTCCGTTGACAGGGATCGCTGAAGCTTTCTTT.

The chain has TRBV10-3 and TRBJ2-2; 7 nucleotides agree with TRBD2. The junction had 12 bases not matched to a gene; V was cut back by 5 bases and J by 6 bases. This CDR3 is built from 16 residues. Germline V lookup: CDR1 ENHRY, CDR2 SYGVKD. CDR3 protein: CAISRGTGLGSGELFF. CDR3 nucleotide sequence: TGTGCCATCAGTCGAGGAACAGGACTAGGGTCCGGGGAGCTGTTTTTT.

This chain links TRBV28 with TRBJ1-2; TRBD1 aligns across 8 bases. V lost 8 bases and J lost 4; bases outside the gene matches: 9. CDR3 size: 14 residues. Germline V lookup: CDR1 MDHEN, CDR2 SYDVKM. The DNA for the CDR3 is TGTGCCAGCCTACAGGGGGGATACCCCTATGGCTACACCTTC. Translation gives CASLQGGYPYGYTF.

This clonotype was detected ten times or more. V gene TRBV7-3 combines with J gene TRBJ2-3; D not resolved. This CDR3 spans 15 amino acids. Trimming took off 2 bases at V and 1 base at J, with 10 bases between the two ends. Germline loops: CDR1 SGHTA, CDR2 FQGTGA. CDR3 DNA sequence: TGTGCCAGCAGCTTAGGTTTAGGCCGCACAGATACGCAGTATTTT. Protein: CASSLGLGRTDTQYF.

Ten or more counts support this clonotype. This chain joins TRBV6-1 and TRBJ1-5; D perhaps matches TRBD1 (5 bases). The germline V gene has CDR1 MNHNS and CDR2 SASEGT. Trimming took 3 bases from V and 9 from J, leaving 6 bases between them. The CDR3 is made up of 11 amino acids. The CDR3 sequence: CASSDTGPQHF. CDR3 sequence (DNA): TGTGCCAGCAGTGACACAGGGCCCCAGCATTTT.

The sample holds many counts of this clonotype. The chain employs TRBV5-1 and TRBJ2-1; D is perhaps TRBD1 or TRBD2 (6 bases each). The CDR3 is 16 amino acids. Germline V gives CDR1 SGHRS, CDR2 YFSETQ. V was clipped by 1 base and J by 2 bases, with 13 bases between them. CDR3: CASSLSPGAAYNEQFF. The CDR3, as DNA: TGCGCCAGCAGCTTGTCCCCGGGGGCCGCCTACAATGAGCAGTTCTTC.

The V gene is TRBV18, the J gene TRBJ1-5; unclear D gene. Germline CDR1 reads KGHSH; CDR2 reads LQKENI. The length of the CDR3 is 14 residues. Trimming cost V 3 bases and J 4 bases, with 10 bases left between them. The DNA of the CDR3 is TGTGCCAGCTCACCCGAGGACGGAAATCAGCCCCAGCATTTT. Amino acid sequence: CASSPEDGNQPQHF.

The CDR3 coding sequence is TGTGCCAGCAGCCGGGGACTAGCCTACGAGCAGTACTTC. As protein: CASSRGLAYEQYF. The rearrangement uses TRBV7-8 and TRBJ2-1; TRBD2 matches 8 bases. The DNA end is a closer match to TRBJ2-7, so the J assignment may be wrong. The germline V gene has CDR1 SGHVS and CDR2 FQNEAQ. CDR3 length: 13 amino acids.

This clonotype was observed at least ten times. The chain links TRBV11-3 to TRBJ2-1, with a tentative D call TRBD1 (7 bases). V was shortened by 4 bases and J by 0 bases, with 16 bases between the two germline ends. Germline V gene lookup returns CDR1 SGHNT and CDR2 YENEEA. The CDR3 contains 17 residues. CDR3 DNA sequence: TGTGCCAGCAGCTCGCTGGCGGGACAGAGCTCCTACAATGAGCAGTTCTTC. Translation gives CASSSLAGQSSYNEQFF.

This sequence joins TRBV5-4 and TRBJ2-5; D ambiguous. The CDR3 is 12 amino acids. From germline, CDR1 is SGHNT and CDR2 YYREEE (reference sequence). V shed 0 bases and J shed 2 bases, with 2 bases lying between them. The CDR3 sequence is CASSLVQETQYF. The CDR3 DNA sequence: TGTGCCAGCAGCTTGGTTCAAGAGACCCAGTACTTC.

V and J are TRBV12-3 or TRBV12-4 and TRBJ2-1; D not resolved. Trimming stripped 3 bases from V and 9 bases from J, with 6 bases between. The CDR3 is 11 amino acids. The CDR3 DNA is TGTGCCAGCAGTTTCCTAAGTGAGCAGTTCTTC. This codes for CASSFLSEQFF.

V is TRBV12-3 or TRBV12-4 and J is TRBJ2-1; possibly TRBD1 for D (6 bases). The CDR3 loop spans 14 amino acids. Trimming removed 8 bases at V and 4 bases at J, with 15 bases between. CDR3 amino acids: CASSRLGGYNEQFF. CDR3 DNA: TGTGCCAGCTCGCGGCTAGGGGGATACAATGAGCAGTTCTTC.

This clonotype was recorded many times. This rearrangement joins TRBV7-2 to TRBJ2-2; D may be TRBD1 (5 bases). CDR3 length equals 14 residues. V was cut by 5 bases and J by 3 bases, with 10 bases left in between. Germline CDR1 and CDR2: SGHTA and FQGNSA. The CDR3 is CASSPDRDTGELFF. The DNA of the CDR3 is TGTGCCAGCAGCCCTGACAGAGACACCGGGGAGCTGTTTTTT.

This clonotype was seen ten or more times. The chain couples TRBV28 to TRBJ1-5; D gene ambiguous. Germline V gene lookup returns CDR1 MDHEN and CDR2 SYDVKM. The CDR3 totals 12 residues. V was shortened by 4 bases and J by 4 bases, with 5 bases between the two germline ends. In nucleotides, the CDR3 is TGTGCCAGCAGTTACATTAATCAGCCCCAGCATTTT. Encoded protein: CASSYINQPQHF.

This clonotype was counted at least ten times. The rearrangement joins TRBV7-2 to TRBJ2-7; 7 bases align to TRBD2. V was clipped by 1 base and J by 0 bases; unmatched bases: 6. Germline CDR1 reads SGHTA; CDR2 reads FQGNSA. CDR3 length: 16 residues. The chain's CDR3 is CASSLGSGALSYEQYF. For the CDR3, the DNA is TGTGCCAGCAGCTTAGGGAGCGGGGCACTCTCCTACGAGCAGTACTTC.

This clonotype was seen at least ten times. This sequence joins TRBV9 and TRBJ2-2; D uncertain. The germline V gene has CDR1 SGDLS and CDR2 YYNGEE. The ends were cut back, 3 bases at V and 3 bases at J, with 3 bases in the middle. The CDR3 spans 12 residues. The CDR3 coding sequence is TGTGCCAGCAGCGACTACACCGGGGAGCTGTTTTTT. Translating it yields CASSDYTGELFF.

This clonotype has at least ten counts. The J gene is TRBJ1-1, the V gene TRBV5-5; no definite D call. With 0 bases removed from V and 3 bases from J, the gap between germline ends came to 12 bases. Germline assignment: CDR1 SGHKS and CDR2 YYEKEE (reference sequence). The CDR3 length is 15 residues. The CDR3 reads CASSLASGTHTEAFF. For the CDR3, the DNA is TGTGCCAGCAGCTTGGCCTCTGGCACGCACACTGAAGCTTTCTTT. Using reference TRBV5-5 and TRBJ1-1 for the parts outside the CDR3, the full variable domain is DAGVTQSPTHLIKTRGQQVTLRCSPISGHKSVSWYQQVLGQGPQFIFQYYEKEERGRGNFPDRFSARQFPNYSSELNVNALLLGDSALYLCASSLASGTHTEAFFGQGTRLTVV.

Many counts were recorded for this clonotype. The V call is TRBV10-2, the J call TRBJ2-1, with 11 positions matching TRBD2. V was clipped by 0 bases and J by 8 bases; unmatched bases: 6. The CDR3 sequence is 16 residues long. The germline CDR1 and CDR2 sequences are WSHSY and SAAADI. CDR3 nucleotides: TGCGCCAGCAGTGAGTCGACTAGCGGGGCTTGGGATGAGCAGTTCTTC. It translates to CASSESTSGAWDEQFF.

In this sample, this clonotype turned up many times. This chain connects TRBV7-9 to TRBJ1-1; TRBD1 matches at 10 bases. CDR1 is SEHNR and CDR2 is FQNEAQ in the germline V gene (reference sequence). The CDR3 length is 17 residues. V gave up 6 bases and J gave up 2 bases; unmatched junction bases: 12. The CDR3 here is CASSSWTGGRFNTEAFF. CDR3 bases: TGTGCCAGCAGTTCCTGGACAGGGGGGAGGTTTAACACTGAAGCTTTCTTT.